One sample yielded the 25 T cell receptor beta chains listed below, sequenced in a study of blood T cell repertoires in COVID-19. The protocol was immunoSEQ multiplex PCR, while the TCRdb copy is restricted to in-frame clones and leaves out a portion. Counted here are approximately 84,000 clones, 83% occurring once; the ten biggest clones make up around 29%. Sequencing input: peripheral blood. The receptors shown here come from a woman of 80 years or more with acute or convalescent COVID-19.

In its sample, this clone was seen a few times. The chain carries TRBV2 and TRBJ2-2; TRBD2 is a possible D gene (6 bases). V lost 4 bases to trimming and J lost 0 bases, with 9 bases between them. The germline CDR1 and CDR2 sequences are SNHLY and FYNNEI. The CDR3 has 15 amino acids. For the CDR3, the DNA is TGTGCCAGCAGTGTTAGCGGAACGAACACCGGGGAGCTGTTTTTT. As protein: CASSVSGTNTGELFF. The variable domain in full, completed from reference TRBV2 and TRBJ2-2, reads EPEVTQTPSHQVTQMGQEVILRCVPISNHLYFYWYRQILGQKVEFLVSFYNNEISEKSEIFDDQFSVERPDGSNFTLKIRSTKLEDSAMYFCASSVSGTNTGELFFGEGSRLTVL.

This chain joins TRBV28 and TRBJ2-7, with D unresolved. CDR1 MDHEN and CDR2 SYDVKM come from the germline V gene. CDR3 length: 13 amino acids. The V end was cut by 6 bases, the J end by 0 bases, with 9 bases between. As DNA, the CDR3 is TGTGCCAGCAGGGTCGGTGCCTCCTACGAGCAGTACTTC. This sequence encodes CASRVGASYEQYF.

This rearrangement joins TRBV29-1 to TRBJ2-7; D possibly corresponds to TRBD1 (6 bases). Trimming stripped 1 base from V and 2 bases from J, with 9 bases between. Germline V gene sequence: CDR1 SQVTM, CDR2 ANQGSEA. The CDR3 extends over 13 amino acids. CDR3 DNA: TGCAGCGTTGAAGGGACAGAAACCTACGAGCAGTACTTC. Protein sequence: CSVEGTETYEQYF.

The genes are TRBV2 and TRBJ2-7, with 14 bases matching TRBD2. CDR1 and CDR2 from the germline V gene are SNHLY and FYNNEI. The CDR3 runs 16 residues. V trimming: 6 bases; J trimming: 7 bases; junction bases outside the gene matches: 11. CDR3 loop: CASRPRTSGRLGEQYF. The DNA for the CDR3 is TGTGCCAGCAGGCCCAGGACTAGCGGGAGGCTAGGTGAGCAGTACTTC.

This clone was recorded once. The CDR3 DNA reads as TGTGCCAGCAGCTCCGACATATACGAGCAGTACTTC. Amino acids: CASSSDIYEQYF. The J gene is TRBJ2-7, the V gene TRBV2, with D hard to call. V lost 6 bases and J lost 4, with 10 bases in between. This CDR3 has 12 residues. Germline lookup yields CDR1 SNHLY and CDR2 FYNNEI.

V gene TRBV24-1 combines with J gene TRBJ2-7; possible D gene TRBD1, 5 bases. Germline V lookup: CDR1 KGHDR, CDR2 SFDVKD. The CDR3 is 14 residues long. V shed 9 bases and J shed 4 bases, with 18 bases lying between them. The CDR3 nucleotides are TGTGCCACCCCTCGGCAGGGCGGAAAGTACGAGCAGTACTTC. Translation: CATPRQGGKYEQYF.

The chain recombines TRBV10-3 with TRBJ2-1; tentative D call: TRBD2 (6 bases). The CDR3 totals 16 residues. Trimming cost V 2 bases and J 4 bases, with 15 bases left between them. CDR1 and CDR2 (germline): ENHRY, SYGVKD. DNA of the CDR3: TGTGCCATCAGTGAGAGGGTGCCTAGCGAATACAATGAGCAGTTCTTC. It is translated as CAISERVPSEYNEQFF.

J is TRBJ1-2 and V is TRBV12-3 or TRBV12-4, with a tentative D call TRBD1 (6 bases). V dropped 6 bases and J dropped 3 bases, with 11 bases sitting between them. The CDR3 totals 13 residues. In DNA, the CDR3 is TGTGCCAGCAGGCGACCAGGGGACTATGGCTACACCTTC. Amino acids: CASRRPGDYGYTF.

This chain connects TRBV11-3 to TRBJ2-3; 11 bases align to TRBD1. Germline V gene lookup returns CDR1 SGHNT and CDR2 YENEEA. The length of the CDR3 is 14 residues. V was pared by 5 bases and J by 14 bases, with 12 bases of the junction left unmatched. The CDR3 reads CASSPRTGGAFRYF. DNA of the CDR3: TGTGCCAGCAGCCCTCGGACAGGGGGCGCATTCAGGTATTTT. Complete variable domain (other parts from reference TRBV11-3 and TRBJ2-3): EAGVVQSPRYKIIEKKQPVAFWCNPISGHNTLYWYLQNLGQGPELLIRYENEEAVDDSQLPKDRFSAERLKGVDSTLKIQPAELGDSAVYLCASSPRTGGAFRYFGPGTRLTVL.

This clone was recorded a few times. This chain links TRBV19 with TRBJ2-7, with TRBD1 matching 7 bases. The CDR3 is made up of 14 amino acids. Germline-derived CDR1 and CDR2 are LNHDA and SQIVND (reference sequence). Trimming cost V 5 bases and J 0 bases; bases outside gene matches: 4. The CDR3 region is CASSLRQGSYEQYF. The CDR3 coding sequence is TGTGCCAGTAGTCTCAGACAGGGCTCCTACGAGCAGTACTTC. Together with reference TRBV19 and TRBJ2-7, the CDR3 gives the full variable domain: DGGITQSPKYLFRKEGQNVTLSCEQNLNHDAMYWYRQDPGQGLRLIYYSQIVNDFQKGDIAEGYSVSREKKESFPLTVTSAQKNPTAFYLCASSLRQGSYEQYFGPGTRLTVT.

This rearrangement joins TRBV3-1 (or the pseudogene TRBV3-2) to TRBJ2-2, with D perhaps matching TRBD2 (5 bases). V dropped 6 bases and J dropped 2 bases, with 10 bases sitting between them. CDR3 length equals 14 residues. Germline V gene lookup returns CDR1 LGHDT and CDR2 YNNKEL (reference sequence). The CDR3 sequence is CASSTRNNTGELFF. The CDR3 DNA is TGTGCCAGCAGTACTAGAAATAACACCGGGGAGCTGTTTTTT.

This clone was picked up a small number of times. The chain has TRBV12-3 or TRBV12-4 and TRBJ1-2; D possibly corresponds to TRBD1 (6 bases). V shed 2 bases and J shed 5 bases, with 6 bases lying between them. This CDR3 contains 12 residues. The CDR3 spells CASSLQGYGYTF. The CDR3 DNA reads as TGTGCCAGCAGTTTACAGGGGTATGGCTACACCTTC.

V and J are TRBV3-1 (or the pseudogene TRBV3-2) and TRBJ2-3; 9 nucleotides agree with TRBD2. V gave up 0 bases and J gave up 3 bases; unmatched junction bases: 7. Germline loops: CDR1 LGHDT, CDR2 YNNKEL (reference sequence). The CDR3 runs 17 residues. CDR3 in amino acids: CASSQDRAGGPTDTQYF. The CDR3 DNA sequence: TGTGCCAGCAGCCAAGATCGGGCGGGAGGGCCTACAGATACGCAGTATTTT.

V is TRBV14 and J is TRBJ2-5, with 10 bases that match TRBD2. Germline values: CDR1 SGHDN, CDR2 FVKESK. V lost 0 bases, J lost 4 bases, and 5 bases stayed unmatched. This CDR3 contains 16 residues. The CDR3 here is CASSQDWLAGVETQYF. In DNA form, the CDR3 reads TGTGCCAGCAGCCAAGATTGGCTAGCGGGAGTAGAGACCCAGTACTTC. The entire variable domain, with the rest obtained from reference TRBV14 and TRBJ2-5, is as follows: EAGVTQFPSHSVIEKGQTVTLRCDPISGHDNLYWYRRVMGKEIKFLLHFVKESKQDESGMPNNRFLAERTGGTYSTLKVQPAELEDSGVYFCASSQDWLAGVETQYFGPGTRLLVL.

This sequence joins TRBV24-1 and TRBJ2-7; 9 nucleotides agree with TRBD2. The CDR3 sequence is 15 residues long. The J segment lost 6 bases and the V segment lost 3 bases, leaving 8 bases of the junction unmatched. The germline gives CDR1 KGHDR, CDR2 SFDVKD. The CDR3 DNA reads TGTGCCACCAGTGATCACAAGGGACTAGCCGGCGAGCAGTACTTC. It specifies CATSDHKGLAGEQYF.

The chain employs TRBV24-1 and TRBJ2-5; 9 nucleotides line up with TRBD2. The CDR3 contains 15 residues. Trimming cost V 3 bases and J 4 bases; bases outside gene matches: 5. Per germline, CDR1 KGHDR and CDR2 SFDVKD. CDR3 nucleotides: TGTGCCACCAGTGATCCTAGCGGGACGGGAGAGACCCAGTACTTC. Translated, it gives CATSDPSGTGETQYF.

The chain has TRBV4-1 and TRBJ2-6; perhaps TRBD2 as D (5 bases). The germline V and J ends were trimmed by 0 bases and 2 bases, with 11 bases remaining between them. The CDR3 extends over 17 amino acids. CDR1 MGHRA and CDR2 YSYEKL come from the germline V gene. CDR3 bases: TGCGCCAGCAGCCAAGATCTTCGGGGTGCTGGGGCCAACGTCCTGACTTTC. It specifies CASSQDLRGAGANVLTF.

The chain recombines TRBV18 with TRBJ1-6; D gene uncertain. The V gene lost 3 bases and the J gene lost 10 bases, with 13 bases spanning the gap. This CDR3 has 14 amino acids. CDR1 and CDR2 from the germline V gene are KGHSH and LQKENI. CDR3 loop: CASSPPTAGSPLHF. The CDR3 bases are TGTGCCAGCTCACCCCCGACCGCGGGGTCACCCCTCCACTTT.

V and J are TRBV5-1 and TRBJ2-3; 11 bases map to TRBD2. This CDR3 has 16 amino acids. Germline lookup yields CDR1 SGHRS and CDR2 YFSETQ. V lost 4 bases to trimming and J lost 7 bases; unmatched junction nucleotides: 11. The CDR3 reads CASSPIAGGSGNTQYF. The CDR3 nucleotides are TGCGCCAGCAGCCCAATAGCGGGAGGGTCGGGTAATACGCAGTATTTT.

The chain carries TRBV7-2 and TRBJ1-2; 8 positions agree with TRBD1. This CDR3 region has 16 residues. Germline assignment: CDR1 SGHTA and CDR2 FQGNSA. The V and J ends lost 5 bases and 7 bases, in that order; junction bases with no gene match: 15. The CDR3 loop is CASSAPDRETHSGYTF. For the CDR3, the DNA is TGTGCCAGCAGCGCCCCGGACAGGGAAACTCACTCTGGCTACACCTTC.

The chain carries TRBV28 and TRBJ1-2; TRBD1 matches 8 bases. Trimming at V came to 0 bases and at J to 8 bases, leaving 8 bases not matched to a gene. Germline V gives CDR1 MDHEN, CDR2 SYDVKM. The CDR3 runs 15 residues. Written as DNA, the CDR3 is TGTGCCAGCAGTTTATGGGCCACAGGGGGGGAGGGCTACACCTTC. Its translation is CASSLWATGGEGYTF.

This clone was detected once. This rearrangement joins TRBV2 to TRBJ2-2, with D possibly being TRBD2 (6 bases). The germline V and J ends were trimmed by 5 bases and 0 bases, with 13 bases remaining between them. This CDR3 contains 16 residues. Germline V gene data show CDR1 as SNHLY and CDR2 as FYNNEI. The CDR3 DNA reads TGTGCCAGCAGTATTAGCGGAGACGCGAACACCGGGGAGCTGTTTTTT. Amino acid sequence: CASSISGDANTGELFF. The full variable domain, its missing parts supplied by reference TRBV2 and TRBJ2-2, is EPEVTQTPSHQVTQMGQEVILRCVPISNHLYFYWYRQILGQKVEFLVSFYNNEISEKSEIFDDQFSVERPDGSNFTLKIRSTKLEDSAMYFCASSISGDANTGELFFGEGSRLTVL.

In this sample, this clone turned up a few times. This chain joins TRBV24-1 and TRBJ2-1; TRBD2 aligns across 7 bases. This CDR3 spans 16 amino acids. Germline V gene sequence: CDR1 KGHDR, CDR2 SFDVKD. Trimming removed 3 bases from V and 7 bases from J; junction bases left unmatched: 11. The CDR3, as DNA: TGTGCCACCAGTGATAACCGGGCCCTGGGGGGGAATGAGCAGTTCTTC. Residues: CATSDNRALGGNEQFF.

This rearrangement joins TRBV3-1 (or the pseudogene TRBV3-2) to TRBJ1-1; D gene unclear. CDR1 and CDR2 from the germline V gene are LGHDT and YNNKEL (reference sequence). The CDR3 covers 13 residues. Trimming pared 5 bases from V and 6 bases from J, leaving 13 bases between. The CDR3 region has the DNA TGTGCCAGCAGCGACCCGGGTGGCCCTGAAGCTTTCTTT. This translates into CASSDPGGPEAFF.

The chain carries TRBV4-1 and TRBJ1-1; TRBD1 agrees at 9 bases. Germline V gene sequence: CDR1 MGHRA, CDR2 YSYEKL. V shed 0 bases and J 5 bases; nucleotides not matched to a gene: 4. The CDR3 totals 15 residues. The CDR3 DNA reads as TGCGCCAGCAGCCAAGATGGACAGGGGCGGACTGAAGCTTTCTTT. It translates to CASSQDGQGRTEAFF.